This paragraph reports one T cell receptor (beta chain). Its matching antigen is unknown. TCR beta CDR3 regions were amplified from RNA transcripts. The study used the HTBI primer set for a first-round RT-PCR of the TCR CDR3. TCRdb redid the calling of the multiplex PCR reads with MiXCR, one entry per CDR3 protein. The table records 95,000 to 110,000 distinct CDR3 sequences, 47% of them present only once. This entry belongs to a study of T cells in Graves' hyperthyroidism and ophthalmopathy. Diagnostic decisions used clinical symptoms, serum thyroxine and TRAb, thyroid ultrasound and orbital computed tomography. The PBMCs were taken from more than 8 ml of fresh peripheral blood. Germline V gene sequence: CDR1 LNHNV, CDR2 YYDKDF (reference sequence). The CDR3 sequence is 17 residues long. The V and J ends lost 1 base and 0 bases, in that order; junction bases with no gene match: 7. Overall study findings and caveats: Researchers found most expanded thyroid clonotypes above 0.001 in blood as well.

The clonotype was recovered from a man between 40 and 49 years old with Graves' hyperthyroidism. Sequencing was done on a sample of blood. The chain combines TRBV15 with TRBJ2-7; 9 nucleotides agree with TRBD2. CDR3 nucleotide sequence: TGTGCCACCAGCAGAGGACTAGCGGTTTATAGCTCCTACGAGCAGTACTTC. Translation gives CATSRGLAVYSSYEQYF. Drawing the rest from reference TRBV15 and TRBJ2-7, the complete variable domain is DAMVIQNPRYQVTQFGKPVTLSCSQTLNHNVMYWYQQKSSQAPKLLFHYYDKDFNNEADTPDNFQSRRPNTSFCFLDIRSPGLGDTAMYLCATSRGLAVYSSYEQYFGPGTRLTVT.